The sample holds a few counts of the clone carrying this T cell receptor (beta chain). CDR3 length: 14 amino acids. Germline CDR1 reads KGHDR; CDR2 reads SFDVKD. Losses at the gene ends were 3 bases for V and 5 bases for J; bases not matched to a gene: 3. This sample is part of a study of CD8+CD57+ T cells in acquired aplastic anemia. The study profiled TCR beta VDJ and CDR3 using genomic DNA as template. Each CDR3 protein is one row after TCRdb ran MiXCR on the reads. This table has hundreds of thousands of distinct CDR3 sequences, about two thirds appearing once. This TCR derives from a human donor in good health, serving as a control. This sequence joins TRBV24-1 and TRBJ2-3; 8 bases align to TRBD1. The sequencing sample was made of sorted CD4+, CD8+, or CD8+CD57+ T cells (not recorded which) from PBMCs. This CDR3 reads CATSDGTGGDTQYF. In nucleotides, the CDR3 is TGTGCCACCAGTGATGGGACAGGTGGAGATACGCAGTATTTT.